This T cell receptor (beta chain) is drawn from a study of T cell responses to AZD1222 COVID-19 vaccine (dated by TCRdb to about 2021). As for the study more broadly: AZD1222 recipients whose second dose came at about 4 weeks and those whose second dose came at about 12 weeks were combined into one group, since spike-specific TCR depth and breadth did not differ between the two schedules. A total of approximately 250 trial participants underwent TCR sequencing, of whom about 200 had received two doses of AZD1222 and some 25 had received two doses of the MenACWY control vaccine. Trial participants were enrolled into age subgroups of 18-55, 56-69 and 70-plus years, which contained 148, 28 and 57 TCR-sequenced participants, respectively. On the study overall, not on this receptor specifically: Conclusions about previously exposed vaccinees are limited because only 5 or 6 AZD1222 recipients were SARS-CoV-2 seropositive at baseline. Vaccine-associated CD4 TCRs spanned the whole spike protein, with dominant responses in regions 160-218 and 743-854. Because no day 14 peak-response samples were available, the repertoires could be characterized only after the peak T cell response. After two AZD1222 doses, spike-specific TCR breadth and depth were significantly higher than at day 0 and than in MenACWY recipients. Epitopes outside the regions mutated in the B.1.351 and B.1.1.7 variants were reportedly recognized by nearly half of the unique spike-specific TCRs. Participants were mostly white British, with more females than males. The authors suggested clonal diversity may have been underestimated. In the small 56-69-year group, the increase in depth fell short of significance, most likely because of low power.

Notes on this clone: It has no known antigen specificity. No much larger clone is present one base from it, and per-base qualities are unavailable.

For CDR1 and CDR2, the germline V gene (reference sequence) lists SGHNT and YYREEE. Spanning cysteine to phenylalanine, the CDR3 consists of 15 amino acids. Just CDR3 DNA is preserved here, 45 bases in frame from base 1. V has 0 bases trimmed and J has 4 bases trimmed; junction bases matching no gene number 1. The sample's time point label, decoded: baseline before first vaccination. Vaccinee samples came from UK trials COV001 and COV002, including a single-blind randomized controlled phase 2/3 trial of AZD1222 (ChAdOx1 nCoV-19) in healthy adults. For TCRbeta chain sequencing, PBMC samples were collected from trial participants at day 0 and at day 28 after the second dose. The CDR3 regions of human TCRbeta chains were analyzed by immunosequencing. Turning to the authors' computational methods: Repertoire TCRs were matched against a reference library of SARS-CoV-2-specific TCRs generated with the MIRA antigen-specificity platform. Breadth meant the fraction of unique TCRs that were SARS-CoV-2-associated, whereas depth meant the fraction of total T cells that were SARS-CoV-2-associated. Using the MIRA data, each spike-specific TCR was assigned both to the spike region to which the TCR was reactive and to a CD4 or CD8 class. Log10-transformed breadth and depth values were compared by one-way ANOVA with Sidak's multiple comparisons tests. The table comes from immuneACCESS by way of TCRdb, which keeps in-frame sequences with V and J called. Part of the clones is missing from these tables; in studies checked, under half for an unresolved V gene and the rest for unknown reasons. That table is the source of V, J and clone size, and D and trimming were worked out from the DNA. Recorded for this sample are fewer than 250,000 clones; approximately 92% of them occurred a single time. 1% to 1.5% of the sample is in the top ten clones.

This specimen was peripheral blood, taken on day 0 of AZD1222 vaccination. The sequence was collected from an adult in good health. Rearrangement joined TRBV5-4 to TRBJ2-1, with 10 bases in between that match TRBD2. The nucleotides are TGTGCCAGCAGCTTGGATAGCGGGGGGTACAATGAGCAGTTCTTC. The translation is CASSLDSGGYNEQFF.